Below are 20 T cell receptor beta chains sequenced from a single sample in a study of blood T cell repertoires in COVID-19. Some clones are missing from TCRdb's copy, which holds only in-frame ones; the method was immunoSEQ multiplex PCR. The sample comprises over 110,000 clones, roughly 82% of which are singletons, and around 9.6% rests with the top ten. Sequenced input: peripheral blood. The receptors here all came from a man aged 60 to 69 with active or convalescent COVID-19.

This chain connects TRBV19 to TRBJ1-1; D remains ambiguous. CDR1 is LNHDA and CDR2 is SQIVND in the germline V gene (reference sequence). The CDR3 extends over 13 amino acids. The V end was cut by 8 bases, the J end by 2 bases, with 12 bases between. CDR3 residues: CASEPTGNTEAFF. The CDR3 region has the DNA TGTGCCAGTGAACCTACGGGTAACACTGAAGCTTTCTTT.

The chain has TRBV5-1 and TRBJ1-6; a weak D match, TRBD1 (6 bases). The germline gives CDR1 SGHRS, CDR2 YFSETQ. The CDR3 loop spans 15 amino acids. V was pared by 4 bases and J by 5 bases, with 13 bases between. The CDR3 protein is CASSPDRNNNSPLHF. CDR3 bases: TGCGCCAGCAGCCCGGACAGAAACAATAATTCACCCCTCCACTTT.

The rearrangement uses TRBV10-1 and TRBJ1-4; 7 nucleotides match TRBD1. Trimming removed 6 bases from V and 0 bases from J; junction bases left unmatched: 7. CDR1 is WNHNN, CDR2 SYGVQD, per germline (reference sequence). This CDR3 contains 16 residues. CDR3: CASSRGQAATNEKLFF. CDR3 sequence (DNA): TGCGCCAGCAGCCGAGGACAGGCTGCAACTAATGAAAAACTGTTTTTT.

The V gene is TRBV7-2, the J gene TRBJ1-6, with TRBD1 matching 7 bases. Trimming took 3 bases from V and 6 from J; bases not matched to a gene: 11. The CDR3 consists of 17 residues. The V gene's germline CDR1 is SGHTA and CDR2 FQGNSA. The CDR3 DNA reads TGTGCCAGCAGCTTGCAGCCGGGACAGATAGTTAATTCACCCCTCCACTTT. It specifies CASSLQPGQIVNSPLHF.

V and J are TRBV3-1 (or the pseudogene TRBV3-2) and TRBJ2-1; TRBD1 might be the D (7 bases). Looked up from germline, CDR1 is LGHDT and CDR2 is YNNKEL (reference sequence). The V end was cut by 0 bases, the J end by 7 bases, with 19 bases between. The CDR3 covers 17 residues. CDR3 loop: CASSQDTLVQGGNEQFF. CDR3 sequence (DNA): TGTGCCAGCAGCCAAGACACCCTGGTGCAGGGGGGAAATGAGCAGTTCTTC.

The chain carries TRBV6-2 or TRBV6-3 and TRBJ1-2, with 9 bases matching TRBD1. Germline V CDR1 and CDR2: MNHEY, SVGEGT. This CDR3 region has 14 residues. With 6 bases clipped from V and 4 bases from J, the junction kept 6 bases outside the gene matches. DNA of the CDR3: TGTGCCAGCAGCCTGGGACAGGGTCTCTATGGCTACACCTTC. As protein: CASSLGQGLYGYTF.

On this clone itself: Other nucleotide sequences from this sample produce the same CDR3. The chain has TRBV7-2 and TRBJ2-5; D perhaps matches TRBD2 (6 bases). The CDR3 has 14 amino acids. The V gene's germline CDR1 is SGHTA and CDR2 FQGNSA. The ends were cut back, 3 bases at V and 5 bases at J, with 13 bases in the middle. Written as DNA, the CDR3 is TGTGCCAGCAGCTTGGGTGGTGCGGGGGAGACCCAGTACTTC. It is translated as CASSLGGAGETQYF.

This sequence joins TRBV4-3 and TRBJ1-4; maybe TRBD1 (6 bases). V lost 0 bases to trimming and J lost 8 bases, with 16 bases between them. CDR1 and CDR2 from the germline V gene are LGHNA and YSLEER. The CDR3 has 16 residues. The CDR3 reads CASSQEGQGLEEKLFF. CDR3 sequence (DNA): TGCGCCAGCAGCCAAGAGGGGCAGGGGCTAGAGGAAAAACTGTTTTTT.

The chain couples TRBV7-9 to TRBJ2-2, with 7 bases identical to TRBD1. CDR3 length: 15 residues. V shed 5 bases and J 2 bases; nucleotides not matched to a gene: 5. Germline V gene data show CDR1 as SEHNR and CDR2 as FQNEAQ (reference sequence). In DNA form, the CDR3 reads TGTGCCAGCAGCAAGACAGGGATTAACACCGGGGAGCTGTTTTTT. It translates to CASSKTGINTGELFF.

The V gene is TRBV12-3 or TRBV12-4, the J gene TRBJ1-2; perhaps TRBD1 as D (6 bases). The CDR3 has 13 residues. Trimming took off 6 bases at V and 4 bases at J, with 12 bases between the two ends. CDR3 in DNA: TGTGCCAGCAGACAGGGTCAGAGCTATGGCTACACCTTC. Residues: CASRQGQSYGYTF.

The V gene is TRBV6-5, the J gene TRBJ1-5; D ambiguous. CDR1 and CDR2 (germline): MNHEY, SVGAGI. This CDR3 comprises 13 residues. Trimming removed 6 bases at V and 0 bases at J, with 6 bases between. The CDR3 coding sequence is TGTGCCAGCAGGTTAGATAGCAATCAGCCCCAGCATTTT. Translating it yields CASRLDSNQPQHF.

This clone was counted only a few times. The chain recombines TRBV19 with TRBJ1-2; D possibly corresponds to TRBD1 (5 bases). Germline loops: CDR1 LNHDA, CDR2 SQIVND (reference sequence). The CDR3 loop spans 15 amino acids. The ends were cut back, 0 bases at V and 0 bases at J, with 8 bases in the middle. CDR3 residues: CASSIEGASNYGYTF. The DNA for the CDR3 is TGTGCCAGTAGTATAGAAGGGGCATCTAACTATGGCTACACCTTC.

This chain joins TRBV9 and TRBJ2-7; TRBD2 matches at 10 bases. The trim removed 3 bases at V and 2 bases at J, leaving 11 bases unmatched. The CDR3 has 17 residues. Germline CDR1 reads SGDLS; CDR2 reads YYNGEE. The CDR3 DNA reads TGTGCCAGCAGCGACGGACTAGCGGCGACCCCCACCTACGAGCAGTACTTC. Encoded protein: CASSDGLAATPTYEQYF.

V usage is TRBV5-6 and J usage is TRBJ1-3; D perhaps matches TRBD1 (5 bases). Germline V CDR1 and CDR2: SGHDT, YYEEEE. The CDR3 contains 15 residues. V gave up 5 bases and J gave up 0 bases, with 12 bases separating them. CDR3 protein: CASSTQAFSGNTIYF. Written as DNA, the CDR3 is TGTGCCAGCAGTACACAGGCCTTCTCTGGAAACACCATATATTTT.

The CDR3 is CASSQDLQGDSPLHF. CDR3 DNA sequence: TGCGCCAGCAGCCAAGATTTACAGGGGGATTCACCCCTCCACTTT. The chain links TRBV4-3 to TRBJ1-6; 8 nucleotides line up with TRBD1. J was trimmed by 8 bases and V by 0 bases; bases with no gene match: 3. The CDR3 spans 15 residues. Germline loops: CDR1 LGHNA, CDR2 YSLEER.

The table lists this clone with a count of one. The chain combines TRBV9 with TRBJ2-1; 8 bases line up with TRBD2. This CDR3 has 14 residues. The germline V gene encodes CDR1 SGDLS and CDR2 YYNGEE. V lost 3 bases to trimming and J lost 3 bases; unmatched junction nucleotides: 2. The CDR3 DNA reads as TGTGCCAGCAGCGGCACTAGCGGCTACAATGAGCAGTTCTTC. Its translation is CASSGTSGYNEQFF. Combining the CDR3 with reference TRBV9 and TRBJ2-1 gives the whole variable domain DSGVTQTPKHLITATGQRVTLRCSPRSGDLSVYWYQQSLDQGLQFLIQYYNGEERAKGNILERFSAQQFPDLHSELNLSSLELGDSALYFCASSGTSGYNEQFFGPGTRLTVL.

The chain carries TRBV6-2 or TRBV6-3 and TRBJ2-7; TRBD2 matches 10 bases. Germline V gene lookup returns CDR1 MNHEY and CDR2 SVGEGT. The CDR3 sequence is 16 residues long. After removal of 2 bases from V and 0 bases from J, the junction contained 4 bases not matched to a gene. The CDR3 nucleotides are TGTGCCAGCAGTTACGGCCTAGCGGGAGTCTCCTACGAGCAGTACTTC. It yields the protein CASSYGLAGVSYEQYF.

The chain recombines TRBV5-6 with TRBJ2-7; 10 nucleotides agree with TRBD2. J lost 2 bases, V lost 3 bases, and 2 bases had no gene match. The CDR3 is 14 amino acids. Germline V gives CDR1 SGHDT, CDR2 YYEEEE. The CDR3 DNA sequence: TGTGCCAGCAGCTCAGGACTAGCGGCCTACGAGCAGTACGTC. Its protein is CASSSGLAAYEQYV.

CDR3 sequence (DNA): TGTGCCAGCAGCTTAATTGAGGATGGCTACACCTTC. Amino acids: CASSLIEDGYTF. The chain has TRBV7-2 and TRBJ1-2, with D uncertain. Germline V gene data show CDR1 as SGHTA and CDR2 as FQGNSA. The CDR3 contains 12 residues. Trimming removed 2 bases from V and 6 bases from J, with 7 bases in between.

This chain connects TRBV25-1 to TRBJ2-7, with TRBD2 matching 12 bases. The CDR3 runs to 16 residues. CDR1 and CDR2 from the germline V gene are MGHDK and SYGVNS. V dropped 2 bases and J dropped 2; count of bases not matched to a gene: 4. The CDR3 loop is CASSEPGLAGTYEQYF. In nucleotides, the CDR3 is TGTGCCAGCAGTGAACCAGGACTAGCGGGGACCTACGAGCAGTACTTC.